The rows below give T cell receptor beta chains drawn from one sample of a study of spatial heterogeneity in lung cancer. TCRdb independently ran MiXCR on the 5' RACE reads; one entry per CDR3 protein. Here the sample spans about 23,000 distinct CDR3 sequences, less than 3.5% being singletons. Sample: PBMCs, taken at surgery. The receptor source for this set is a female donor with early-stage non-small cell lung cancer. Both conserved end residues are part of each CDR3. The order of the fields is clone size, V gene, J gene, CDR3 length, CDR3 protein. Rows may omit the clone size; those that give it use once, few, many or a size class.

many,TRBV20-1,TRBJ2-3,16,CSARGVIAGLTDTQYF
many,TRBV20-1,TRBJ1-5,15,CSARAPTLGDQPQHF
many,TRBV6-2/TRBV6-3,TRBJ2-1,12,CASSYSGDEQFF
many,TRBV27,TRBJ2-5,13,CASSGQREETQYF
few,TRBV20-1,TRBJ2-7,20,CSGKRWNYLEDRGTSYEQYF
many,TRBV7-2,TRBJ1-6,13,CASSMARNSPLHF
many,TRBV27,TRBJ1-6,17,CASSQGQARSYNSPLHF
-,TRBV5-1,TRBJ2-1,16,CASSLPGTSGTNEQFF
many,TRBV3-1,TRBJ1-4,13,CASGTGFDEKLFF
few,TRBV6-6,TRBJ2-7,16,CASSYFTSGRNPEQYF
medium-sized,TRBV7-9,TRBJ2-1,8,CALDEQFF
many,TRBV5-1,TRBJ2-2,15,CASSRTAANTGELFF
many,TRBV9,TRBJ1-4,17,CASSVGTDQPTNEKLFF
few,TRBV5-1,TRBJ2-3,12,CASSRTGGTQYF
many,TRBV2,TRBJ2-3,12,CASRGNSDTQYF
many,TRBV11-2,TRBJ2-1,14,CASSPPQWINEQFF
medium-sized,TRBV20-1,TRBJ2-2,16,CSARVLAGGPVGELFF
many,TRBV7-2,TRBJ2-5,16,CASSLELGGPWETQYF
-,TRBV6-6,TRBJ2-3,17,CASKTSERAQRTDTQYF
-,TRBV11-2,TRBJ2-3,16,CASSLDQVGDPDTQYF
few,TRBV7-9,TRBJ2-7,16,CASSPYQHSGSYEQYF
many,TRBV5-1,TRBJ2-2,11,CASSLNRELFF
many,TRBV6-5,TRBJ2-1,13,CASSSIDFNEQFF
few,TRBV9,TRBJ2-7,14,CASSPGLGAYEQYF
few,TRBV28,TRBJ2-7,17,CASSFPTQGAESYEQYF
many,TRBV2,TRBJ1-2,11,CASTKDYGYTF
many,TRBV10-1,TRBJ2-1,18,CASSEFGLAGVSHNEQFF
many,TRBV6-1,TRBJ1-1,11,CASRGRGAAFF
medium-sized,TRBV25-1,TRBJ2-2,12,CASHIGTGELFF
-,TRBV4-3,TRBJ2-3,18,CASSQGSRLAGSTDTQYF
many,TRBV28,TRBJ2-7,13,CASSTHGAYEQYF
few,TRBV7-2,TRBJ2-5,18,CASSPGLAGGAAGETQYF
many,TRBV5-1,TRBJ2-1,14,CASSLGSGMDEQFF
many,TRBV3-1,TRBJ1-5,15,CANWAGSQGNQPQHF